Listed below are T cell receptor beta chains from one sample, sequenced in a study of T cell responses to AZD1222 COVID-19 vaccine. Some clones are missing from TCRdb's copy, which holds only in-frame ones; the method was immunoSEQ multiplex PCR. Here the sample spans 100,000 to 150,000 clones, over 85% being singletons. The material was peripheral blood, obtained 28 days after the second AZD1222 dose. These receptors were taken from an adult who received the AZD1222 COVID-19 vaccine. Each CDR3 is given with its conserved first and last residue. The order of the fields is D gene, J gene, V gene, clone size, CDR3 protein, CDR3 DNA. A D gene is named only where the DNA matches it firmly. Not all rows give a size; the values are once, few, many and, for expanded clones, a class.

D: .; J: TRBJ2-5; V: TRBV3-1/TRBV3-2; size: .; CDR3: CASSQESRARETQYF; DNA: TGTGCCAGCAGCCAAGAGTCGCGGGCAAGAGAGACCCAGTACTTC
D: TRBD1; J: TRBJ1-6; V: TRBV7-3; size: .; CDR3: CASSVTGNDNSPLHF; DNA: TGTGCCAGCAGCGTGACAGGGAACGATAATTCACCCCTCCACTTT
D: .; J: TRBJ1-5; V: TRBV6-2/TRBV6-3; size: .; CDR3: CASSRPSGAQHF; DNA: TGTGCCAGCAGCCGACCGAGCGGGGCCCAGCATTTT
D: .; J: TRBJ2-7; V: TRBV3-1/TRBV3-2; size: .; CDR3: CASSSSSNPGAQYF; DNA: TGTGCCAGCAGCTCTAGTAGTAACCCGGGCGCGCAGTACTTC
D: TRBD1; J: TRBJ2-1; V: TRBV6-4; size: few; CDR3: CASSQDRVGEQFF; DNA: TGTGCCAGCAGCCAGGACAGGGTTGGGGAGCAGTTCTTC
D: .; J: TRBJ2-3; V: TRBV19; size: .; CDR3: CASSIGWGVTDTQYF; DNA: TGTGCCAGTAGTATTGGATGGGGGGTAACAGATACGCAGTATTTT
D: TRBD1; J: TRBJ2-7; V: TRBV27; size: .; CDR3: CASSSTRGQGINEQYF; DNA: TGTGCCAGCAGTTCCACCCGGGGACAGGGTATCAACGAGCAGTACTTC
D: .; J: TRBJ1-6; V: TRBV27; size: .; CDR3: CASSLGGNSPLHF; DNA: TGTGCCAGCAGTTTGGGGGGAAATTCACCCCTCCACTTT
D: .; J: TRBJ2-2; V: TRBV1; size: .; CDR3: CTSIGTSGSGRGRELFF; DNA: TGCACCAGCATCGGGACTAGCGGGAGTGGGCGGGGAAGGGAGCTGTTTTTT
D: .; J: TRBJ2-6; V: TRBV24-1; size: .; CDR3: CATSESGLHSGANVLTF; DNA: TGTGCCACCAGTGAGTCGGGACTGCACTCTGGGGCCAACGTCCTGACTTTC
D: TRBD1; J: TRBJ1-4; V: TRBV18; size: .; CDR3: CASSPRQGAFNEKLFF; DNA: TGTGCCAGCTCACCACGGCAGGGGGCGTTTAATGAAAAACTGTTTTTT
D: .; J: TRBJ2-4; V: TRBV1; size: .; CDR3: CTSSQGEGKGNIQYF; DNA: TGCACCAGCAGTCAAGGCGAAGGGAAAGGAAACATTCAGTACTTC
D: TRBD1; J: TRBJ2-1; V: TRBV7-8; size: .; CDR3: CASSLRDSTFNEQFF; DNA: TGTGCCAGCAGCTTAAGGGACAGCACCTTCAATGAGCAGTTCTTC
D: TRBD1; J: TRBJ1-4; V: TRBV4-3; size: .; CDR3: CASSQETGARGEKLFF; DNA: TGCGCCAGCAGCCAGGAGACAGGGGCGAGGGGTGAAAAACTGTTTTTT
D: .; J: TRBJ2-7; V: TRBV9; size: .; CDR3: CASSVGVYYEQYF; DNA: TGTGCCAGCAGCGTAGGGGTCTACTACGAGCAGTACTTC
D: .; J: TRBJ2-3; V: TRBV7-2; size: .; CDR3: CASSLGHYQGTQYF; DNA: TGTGCCAGCAGCTTAGGGCACTATCAGGGTACGCAGTATTTT
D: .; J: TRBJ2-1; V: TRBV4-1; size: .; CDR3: CASSHSPFNEQFF; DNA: TGCGCCAGCAGCCACTCCCCGTTCAATGAGCAGTTCTTC
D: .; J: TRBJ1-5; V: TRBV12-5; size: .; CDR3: CASGLNNQPQHF; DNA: TGTGCTAGTGGACTGAACAATCAGCCCCAGCATTTT